This is a list of T cell receptor beta chains from one sample in a study of blood T cell repertoires in COVID-19. Sequenced by immunoSEQ multiplex PCR; TCRdb stores in-frame clones only, minus some. The top ten clones hold around 1.1% of a sample with 310,000 or so clones, 90% of them seen once. Sequenced input: PBMCs or T cells enriched from blood (not recorded which). These receptors all stem from a woman aged 25 to 39 who had recovered from COVID-19. Each CDR3 is given with its conserved first and last residue. Fields, in order: D gene, clone size, V gene, J gene, CDR3 DNA, CDR3 protein. The D gene is left open where the match is weak. Clone size is shown for a subset of rows, as once, few, many or a class of expanded clone.

d_gene: -
abundance: -
v_gene: TRBV29-1
j_gene: TRBJ1-1
CDR3nt: TGCAGCGTTGGGGGAATGAGTAGGGGGAACACTGAAGCTTTCTTT
CDR3aa: CSVGGMSRGNTEAFF

d_gene: -
abundance: once
v_gene: TRBV7-3
j_gene: TRBJ1-1
CDR3nt: TGTGCCAGCAGCTTAGACGAGGTGAACACTGAAGCTTTCTTT
CDR3aa: CASSLDEVNTEAFF

d_gene: -
abundance: -
v_gene: TRBV6-6
j_gene: TRBJ2-2
CDR3nt: TGTGCCAGCACCCTAACGGGGTCCGGGGAGCTGTTTTTT
CDR3aa: CASTLTGSGELFF

d_gene: -
abundance: -
v_gene: TRBV28
j_gene: TRBJ1-4
CDR3nt: TGTGCCAGCAGTTTCCAGACAGGAGATAATGAAAAACTGTTTTTT
CDR3aa: CASSFQTGDNEKLFF

d_gene: -
abundance: -
v_gene: TRBV28
j_gene: TRBJ2-1
CDR3nt: TGTGCCAGCAGTTTATCGGCAGAGACAGAGCAGTTCTTC
CDR3aa: CASSLSAETEQFF

d_gene: TRBD2
abundance: -
v_gene: TRBV28
j_gene: TRBJ2-3
CDR3nt: TGTGCCAGCAGTCCCTTGGGGGGAGGGAGCACAGATACGCAGTATTTT
CDR3aa: CASSPLGGGSTDTQYF

d_gene: TRBD2
abundance: -
v_gene: TRBV30
j_gene: TRBJ2-1
CDR3nt: TGTGCCTGGACTGGACTAGCGGGAATGGACAATGAGCAGTTCTTC
CDR3aa: CAWTGLAGMDNEQFF

d_gene: -
abundance: once
v_gene: TRBV10-3
j_gene: TRBJ1-3
CDR3nt: TGTGCCATCAGTGAGTCGGCAGTTGGAAACACCATATATTTT
CDR3aa: CAISESAVGNTIYF

d_gene: -
abundance: -
v_gene: TRBV6-5
j_gene: TRBJ2-2
CDR3nt: TGTGCCAGCAGTTACCCGATTACTGGGGAGCTGTTTTTT
CDR3aa: CASSYPITGELFF

d_gene: TRBD2
abundance: -
v_gene: TRBV5-1
j_gene: TRBJ2-1
CDR3nt: TGCGCCAGCAGCATAGGACTAGCGGGAGACTATGAGCAGTTCTTC
CDR3aa: CASSIGLAGDYEQFF

d_gene: -
abundance: -
v_gene: TRBV30
j_gene: TRBJ2-2
CDR3nt: TGTGCCTGGAGTGGGGCTAGCGCGAACACCGGGGAGCTGTTTTTT
CDR3aa: CAWSGASANTGELFF

d_gene: TRBD1
abundance: -
v_gene: TRBV2
j_gene: TRBJ1-2
CDR3nt: TGTGCCAGGACAGGGGACAACTATGGCTACACCTTC
CDR3aa: CARTGDNYGYTF

d_gene: -
abundance: -
v_gene: TRBV12-3/TRBV12-4
j_gene: TRBJ2-3
CDR3nt: TGTGCCAGCACCCTAAGCACAGATACGCAGTATTTT
CDR3aa: CASTLSTDTQYF

d_gene: TRBD1
abundance: -
v_gene: TRBV19
j_gene: TRBJ1-1
CDR3nt: TGTGCCAGTAGTATGGACAGGCCTGGGACTGAAGCTTTCTTT
CDR3aa: CASSMDRPGTEAFF

d_gene: -
abundance: -
v_gene: TRBV5-6
j_gene: TRBJ2-2
CDR3nt: TGTGCCAGCAGCTTGGGGGCAGGGCTAACCACCGGGGAGCTGTTTTTT
CDR3aa: CASSLGAGLTTGELFF

d_gene: TRBD2
abundance: -
v_gene: TRBV12-5
j_gene: TRBJ2-1
CDR3nt: TGTGCTAGTGGTAAGCGGGAGTACAATGAGCAGTTCTTC
CDR3aa: CASGKREYNEQFF

d_gene: -
abundance: -
v_gene: TRBV28
j_gene: TRBJ2-2
CDR3nt: TGTGCCACCCTGCAGGGGACCCCGGACACCGGGGAGCTGTTTTTT
CDR3aa: CATLQGTPDTGELFF

d_gene: TRBD2
abundance: -
v_gene: TRBV11-3
j_gene: TRBJ2-2
CDR3nt: TGTGCCAGCAGCTCTGGGACTAGCGGGAACACCGGGGAGCTGTTTTTT
CDR3aa: CASSSGTSGNTGELFF

d_gene: TRBD2
abundance: -
v_gene: TRBV7-3
j_gene: TRBJ2-1
CDR3nt: TGTGCCAGCAGCCCGCTAGCGGGAGGCGACAATGAGCAGTTCTTC
CDR3aa: CASSPLAGGDNEQFF

d_gene: -
abundance: -
v_gene: TRBV19
j_gene: TRBJ1-1
CDR3nt: TGTGCCAGTAGTATCGGCGGCAGAACCAACACTGAAGCTTTCTTT
CDR3aa: CASSIGGRTNTEAFF

d_gene: TRBD1
abundance: -
v_gene: TRBV6-5
j_gene: TRBJ1-6
CDR3nt: TGTGCCAGCAAAGGGACAGTGAATAATTCACCCCTCCACTTT
CDR3aa: CASKGTVNNSPLHF

d_gene: TRBD2
abundance: -
v_gene: TRBV28
j_gene: TRBJ2-7
CDR3nt: TGTGCCAGCAGTTCGGGACTAGCGGGATCTCGCGAGCAGTACTTC
CDR3aa: CASSSGLAGSREQYF

d_gene: TRBD2
abundance: -
v_gene: TRBV18
j_gene: TRBJ2-2
CDR3nt: TGTGCCAGCTCACCACCAAATAGCGGGTCCCGGACCGGGGAGCTGTTTTTT
CDR3aa: CASSPPNSGSRTGELFF

d_gene: -
abundance: -
v_gene: TRBV6-2/TRBV6-3
j_gene: TRBJ2-7
CDR3nt: TGTGCCAGCAGTTACGCCAGGGTGGGCGAGCAGTACTTC
CDR3aa: CASSYARVGEQYF

d_gene: TRBD2
abundance: -
v_gene: TRBV24-1
j_gene: TRBJ2-1
CDR3nt: TGTGCCACCAGCAGGACTAGCGGATACAATGAGCAGTTCTTC
CDR3aa: CATSRTSGYNEQFF

d_gene: -
abundance: once
v_gene: TRBV7-9
j_gene: TRBJ1-5
CDR3nt: TGTGCCAGCAGCTTAGCGGACTTCAATCAGCCCCAGCATTTT
CDR3aa: CASSLADFNQPQHF

d_gene: -
abundance: -
v_gene: TRBV6-2/TRBV6-3
j_gene: TRBJ1-1
CDR3nt: TGTGCCAGCAGTTACTCCCCAGGGCGTACCGCTGAAGCTTTCTTT
CDR3aa: CASSYSPGRTAEAFF

d_gene: -
abundance: -
v_gene: TRBV14
j_gene: TRBJ2-4
CDR3nt: TGTGCCAGCAGCCAAGTTCGGGGAAACACGGCCAAAAACATTCAGTACTTC
CDR3aa: CASSQVRGNTAKNIQYF

d_gene: TRBD1
abundance: few
v_gene: TRBV6-5
j_gene: TRBJ1-6
CDR3nt: TGTGCCAGCAGTTTGCAGACAGGGGGCCATTCACCCCTCCACTTT
CDR3aa: CASSLQTGGHSPLHF

d_gene: -
abundance: few
v_gene: TRBV2
j_gene: TRBJ1-3
CDR3nt: TGTGCCAGCAGTGGGACAGCACCCGGAAACACCATATATTTT
CDR3aa: CASSGTAPGNTIYF

d_gene: TRBD1
abundance: -
v_gene: TRBV3-1/TRBV3-2
j_gene: TRBJ2-1
CDR3nt: TGTGCCAGCAGCCTACCGACAGGGGACAATGAGCAGTTCTTC
CDR3aa: CASSLPTGDNEQFF

d_gene: -
abundance: -
v_gene: TRBV2
j_gene: TRBJ2-7
CDR3nt: TGTGCCAGCAGAACTCAGGGAAACGAGCAGTACTTC
CDR3aa: CASRTQGNEQYF

d_gene: -
abundance: -
v_gene: TRBV30
j_gene: TRBJ1-1
CDR3nt: TGTGCCTGGAGTAATGGGGCAGGGAAGAACACTGAAGCTTTCTTT
CDR3aa: CAWSNGAGKNTEAFF

d_gene: -
abundance: -
v_gene: TRBV4-2
j_gene: TRBJ1-4
CDR3nt: TGTGCCAGCAGCCAAGATTTGAGGGAAAAACTGTTTTTT
CDR3aa: CASSQDLREKLFF

d_gene: -
abundance: -
v_gene: TRBV7-8
j_gene: TRBJ1-5
CDR3nt: TGTGCCAGCAGCTTAGACGGCGGGGGAAATCAGCCCCAGCATTTT
CDR3aa: CASSLDGGGNQPQHF

d_gene: TRBD1
abundance: -
v_gene: TRBV15
j_gene: TRBJ1-3
CDR3nt: TGTGCCACCAGCAGAGATAACCCCCAGGGGGCAGCTGGAAACACCATATATTTT
CDR3aa: CATSRDNPQGAAGNTIYF

d_gene: TRBD1
abundance: -
v_gene: TRBV5-1
j_gene: TRBJ1-6
CDR3nt: TGCGCCAGCAGCCCGAACCAGAGGGGACAGTCCTATAATTCACCCCTCCACTTT
CDR3aa: CASSPNQRGQSYNSPLHF

d_gene: TRBD1
abundance: -
v_gene: TRBV9
j_gene: TRBJ1-4
CDR3nt: TGTGCCAGCAGCGCGCAGCTCGTCCAGGGGGCGGCTAATGAAAAACTGTTTTTT
CDR3aa: CASSAQLVQGAANEKLFF

d_gene: TRBD2
abundance: -
v_gene: TRBV19
j_gene: TRBJ2-1
CDR3nt: TGTGCCAGTACCGAGACTAGCTATCACAATGAGCAGTTCTTC
CDR3aa: CASTETSYHNEQFF

d_gene: TRBD1
abundance: -
v_gene: TRBV10-3
j_gene: TRBJ2-3
CDR3nt: TGTGCCATCAGTGAGTCGGGGACAGGGGGAGATACGCAGTATTTT
CDR3aa: CAISESGTGGDTQYF

d_gene: -
abundance: few
v_gene: TRBV30
j_gene: TRBJ2-5
CDR3nt: TGTGCCTGGGGGCTAGGGGCGACCCAGTACTTC
CDR3aa: CAWGLGATQYF

d_gene: TRBD1
abundance: few
v_gene: TRBV5-4
j_gene: TRBJ2-3
CDR3nt: TGTGCCAGCAGTCACGCAGGGGGCGGCACAGATACGCAGTATTTT
CDR3aa: CASSHAGGGTDTQYF

d_gene: TRBD1
abundance: -
v_gene: TRBV25-1
j_gene: TRBJ2-7
CDR3nt: TGTGCCAGCAGCCGACAGGGTACCTACGAGCAGTACTTC
CDR3aa: CASSRQGTYEQYF

d_gene: TRBD1
abundance: once
v_gene: TRBV27
j_gene: TRBJ1-2
CDR3nt: TGTGCCAGCAGTTCCTACGGGACAGGGTCGTTTAAAAGCTATGGCTACACCTTC
CDR3aa: CASSSYGTGSFKSYGYTF

d_gene: TRBD2
abundance: -
v_gene: TRBV27
j_gene: TRBJ2-7
CDR3nt: TGTGCCAGCACTCTGGCGGGAGGGTCGAACTACGAGCAGTACTTC
CDR3aa: CASTLAGGSNYEQYF

d_gene: -
abundance: once
v_gene: TRBV7-9
j_gene: TRBJ1-2
CDR3nt: TGTGCCAGCAGCTTAGTGCAGGGGCCTAACTATGGCTACACCTTC
CDR3aa: CASSLVQGPNYGYTF

d_gene: -
abundance: -
v_gene: TRBV3-1/TRBV3-2
j_gene: TRBJ1-2
CDR3nt: TGTGCCAGCAGCCAAGGGGGGGTTGGCTACACCTTC
CDR3aa: CASSQGGVGYTF

d_gene: TRBD1
abundance: once
v_gene: TRBV7-2
j_gene: TRBJ1-2
CDR3nt: TGTGCCAGCAGCTTAAGGACAGGGGTTAACTATGGCTACACCTTC
CDR3aa: CASSLRTGVNYGYTF

d_gene: -
abundance: -
v_gene: TRBV19
j_gene: TRBJ1-5
CDR3nt: TGTGCCAGTAGTGCCCACAGGGGCAATCAGCCCCAGCATTTT
CDR3aa: CASSAHRGNQPQHF

d_gene: TRBD2
abundance: -
v_gene: TRBV9
j_gene: TRBJ2-7
CDR3nt: TGTGCCAGCAGCGTAGGGCTAGCGGGAGTTTACGAGCAGTACTTC
CDR3aa: CASSVGLAGVYEQYF

d_gene: TRBD1
abundance: -
v_gene: TRBV12-3/TRBV12-4
j_gene: TRBJ1-1
CDR3nt: TGTGCCAGCAGTGTACAGGGGGGCACTGAAGCTTTCTTT
CDR3aa: CASSVQGGTEAFF

d_gene: TRBD1
abundance: -
v_gene: TRBV6-5
j_gene: TRBJ1-5
CDR3nt: TGTGCCAGCTCCGGACAGGACAATCAGCCCCAGCATTTT
CDR3aa: CASSGQDNQPQHF

d_gene: -
abundance: -
v_gene: TRBV29-1
j_gene: TRBJ2-3
CDR3nt: TGCAGCGCCGACCTACTATTGGCAGATACGCAGTATTTT
CDR3aa: CSADLLLADTQYF

d_gene: -
abundance: -
v_gene: TRBV3-1/TRBV3-2
j_gene: TRBJ1-1
CDR3nt: TGTGCCAGCAGCCAAGCTAAATCCGGCATCCAGGGCACTGAAGCTTTCTTT
CDR3aa: CASSQAKSGIQGTEAFF